A selection of T cell receptor beta chains follows, all from one sample in a study of T cell changes during pregnancy in multiple sclerosis. Sequenced by immunoSEQ multiplex PCR; TCRdb stores in-frame clones only, minus some. The sample holds about 66,000 clones, more than 85% seen once. The sample in question was CD8+ T cells from peripheral blood mononuclear cells, obtained before pregnancy. The receptors originated from a female donor with multiple sclerosis, enrolled in a pregnancy study. Each CDR3 is given with its conserved first and last residue. Each record gives: D gene, V gene, clone size, J gene, CDR3 protein, CDR3 DNA. A D gene is named only where the DNA matches it firmly. The size of a clone is reported for some rows only, either as once, few or many, or as a class for expanded clones.

D: TRBD1
V: TRBV9
size: NA
J: TRBJ2-3
CDR3: CASSVASRDRVTDTQYF
DNA: TGTGCCAGCAGCGTAGCCTCCCGGGACAGGGTCACAGATACGCAGTATTTT

D: NA
V: TRBV2
size: NA
J: TRBJ1-6
CDR3: CASSYLPGQTNSPLHF
DNA: TGTGCCAGCAGTTATCTCCCGGGACAAACAAATTCACCCCTCCACTTT

D: NA
V: TRBV6-1
size: NA
J: TRBJ2-7
CDR3: CASRGTGQILGYF
DNA: TGTGCCAGCAGGGGAACTGGACAGATCTTGGGGTACTTC

D: NA
V: TRBV11-2
size: NA
J: TRBJ2-3
CDR3: CASSLDLTGDTQYF
DNA: TGTGCCAGCAGCTTAGATCTAACAGGCGATACGCAGTATTTT

D: NA
V: TRBV6-5
size: NA
J: TRBJ2-7
CDR3: CASSPWQAYEQYF
DNA: TGTGCCAGCTCCCCGTGGCAGGCATACGAGCAGTACTTC

D: NA
V: TRBV7-3
size: once
J: TRBJ2-3
CDR3: CASSPLGGSGGDTQYF
DNA: TGTGCCAGCAGCCCTCTGGGGGGTAGTGGCGGAGATACGCAGTATTTT

D: NA
V: TRBV5-6
size: once
J: TRBJ2-7
CDR3: CASSLGDSSYEQYF
DNA: TGTGCCAGCAGCTTGGGGGACTCATCCTACGAGCAGTACTTC

D: NA
V: TRBV7-6
size: NA
J: TRBJ2-7
CDR3: CASSLTQLADTYEQYF
DNA: TGTGCCAGCAGCTTAACCCAACTAGCTGATACCTACGAGCAGTACTTC

D: TRBD1
V: TRBV15
size: NA
J: TRBJ1-2
CDR3: CATSSRQGLFLNYGYTF
DNA: TGTGCCACCAGCAGCCGACAGGGGCTTTTCCTTAACTATGGCTACACCTTC

D: NA
V: TRBV27
size: NA
J: TRBJ1-2
CDR3: CASSLSTQGYYGYTF
DNA: TGTGCCAGCAGTTTATCAACTCAGGGATACTATGGCTACACCTTC

D: TRBD2
V: TRBV19
size: NA
J: TRBJ2-3
CDR3: CASSILAGEDTQYF
DNA: TGTGCCAGTAGTATCCTAGCGGGGGAGGATACGCAGTATTTT

D: TRBD1
V: TRBV29-1
size: NA
J: TRBJ2-7
CDR3: CSATAVEGASPYEQYF
DNA: TGCAGCGCCACCGCGGTTGAGGGGGCGTCCCCCTACGAGCAGTACTTC

D: NA
V: TRBV4-1
size: NA
J: TRBJ1-4
CDR3: CASSQDPRVGEKLFF
DNA: TGCGCCAGCAGCCAAGATCCCAGGGTCGGGGAAAAACTGTTTTTT

D: NA
V: TRBV5-1
size: few
J: TRBJ2-1
CDR3: CASSRGVDWDEQFF
DNA: TGCGCCAGCAGCCGAGGAGTGGATTGGGATGAGCAGTTCTTC

D: NA
V: TRBV6-5
size: NA
J: TRBJ1-1
CDR3: CASSLTSRVEAFF
DNA: TGTGCCAGCAGTCTTACGTCCAGGGTTGAAGCTTTCTTT

D: NA
V: TRBV2
size: NA
J: TRBJ2-1
CDR3: CASRQDGMSSYNEQFF
DNA: TGTGCCAGCAGGCAGGATGGTATGAGCTCCTACAATGAGCAGTTCTTC

D: NA
V: TRBV5-1
size: NA
J: TRBJ2-1
CDR3: CASSEAGASYNEQFF
DNA: TGCGCCAGCAGCGAGGCGGGGGCCTCCTACAATGAGCAGTTCTTC

D: TRBD2
V: TRBV2
size: NA
J: TRBJ2-5
CDR3: CASSEGRGLRETQYF
DNA: TGTGCCAGCAGCGAAGGGCGGGGGTTGAGAGAGACCCAGTACTTC

D: NA
V: TRBV27
size: NA
J: TRBJ1-5
CDR3: CASSQGIGNQPQHF
DNA: TGTGCCAGCAGCCAGGGTATCGGAAATCAGCCCCAGCATTTT

D: NA
V: TRBV12-5
size: NA
J: TRBJ1-5
CDR3: CASGLTTRGDSNQPQHF
DNA: TGTGCTAGTGGTTTGACGACCCGGGGGGATAGCAATCAGCCCCAGCATTTT

D: NA
V: TRBV11-2
size: NA
J: TRBJ2-5
CDR3: CASSLYSAGQETQYF
DNA: TGTGCCAGCAGCTTATACTCGGCAGGCCAAGAGACCCAGTACTTC

D: NA
V: TRBV7-3
size: NA
J: TRBJ2-1
CDR3: CASSPTSGSASEQFF
DNA: TGTGCCAGCAGCCCCACCAGCGGTTCTGCTAGTGAGCAGTTCTTC

D: NA
V: TRBV27
size: NA
J: TRBJ2-5
CDR3: CASSLTGSWGETQYF
DNA: TGTGCCAGCAGCCTTACAGGGTCATGGGGGGAGACCCAGTACTTC

D: NA
V: TRBV5-4
size: NA
J: TRBJ2-1
CDR3: CASSLEFGRGASSYNEQFF
DNA: TGTGCCAGCAGCTTGGAATTCGGTCGGGGGGCGAGCTCCTACAATGAGCAGTTCTTC

D: NA
V: TRBV19
size: NA
J: TRBJ2-1
CDR3: CASSPQEGDEQFF
DNA: TGTGCCAGTAGTCCACAGGAGGGCGATGAGCAGTTCTTC

D: TRBD1
V: TRBV6-1
size: NA
J: TRBJ1-5
CDR3: CASSEGTGRQPQHF
DNA: TGTGCCAGCAGTGAAGGGACAGGGAGGCAGCCCCAGCATTTT

D: TRBD1
V: TRBV7-3
size: NA
J: TRBJ2-1
CDR3: CASSPRQGNEQFF
DNA: TGTGCCAGCAGCCCAAGACAGGGAAATGAGCAGTTCTTC

D: TRBD2
V: TRBV10-1
size: NA
J: TRBJ2-3
CDR3: CASSDTSGGDTQYF
DNA: TGCGCCAGCAGTGACACTAGCGGGGGAGATACGCAGTATTTT

D: NA
V: TRBV9
size: NA
J: TRBJ2-3
CDR3: CASSPLDSVHTQYF
DNA: TGTGCCAGCAGCCCCCTGGACAGCGTGCATACGCAGTATTTT

D: NA
V: TRBV15
size: NA
J: TRBJ1-2
CDR3: CATSRDDTHYGYTF
DNA: TGTGCCACCAGCAGAGATGACACGCACTATGGCTACACCTTC

D: NA
V: TRBV9
size: NA
J: TRBJ1-5
CDR3: CASSRGGQPQHF
DNA: TGTGCCAGCAGCAGGGGGGGGCAGCCCCAGCATTTT

D: NA
V: TRBV7-9
size: once
J: TRBJ2-3
CDR3: CASSLIVSTDTQYF
DNA: TGTGCCAGCAGCTTGATAGTCAGCACAGATACGCAGTATTTT

D: TRBD2
V: TRBV11-2
size: NA
J: TRBJ2-1
CDR3: CASSLRGTSGPYNEQFF
DNA: TGTGCCAGCAGCCTGCGAGGGACTAGCGGTCCCTACAATGAGCAGTTCTTC

D: NA
V: TRBV14
size: NA
J: TRBJ2-7
CDR3: CASSQDGSYEQYF
DNA: TGTGCCAGCAGCCAAGATGGCAGCTACGAGCAGTACTTC

D: NA
V: TRBV7-2
size: NA
J: TRBJ1-1
CDR3: CASSRDRPNTEAFF
DNA: TGTGCCAGCAGCCGTGACAGACCGAACACTGAAGCTTTCTTT

D: TRBD1
V: TRBV10-3
size: NA
J: TRBJ2-5
CDR3: CAISESRTGSQETQYF
DNA: TGTGCCATCAGTGAGTCGAGGACAGGAAGCCAAGAGACCCAGTACTTC

D: NA
V: TRBV5-1
size: NA
J: TRBJ2-3
CDR3: CASRNDYSTDTQYF
DNA: TGCGCCAGCAGAAATGACTACAGCACAGATACGCAGTATTTT

D: TRBD1
V: TRBV4-1
size: NA
J: TRBJ1-4
CDR3: CASSQSNTGTGNEKLFF
DNA: TGCGCCAGCAGCCAATCCAATACCGGGACAGGGAATGAAAAACTGTTTTTT

D: TRBD1
V: TRBV5-1
size: NA
J: TRBJ2-7
CDR3: CASSPGTGHYEQYF
DNA: TGCGCCAGCAGCCCCGGGACAGGGCACTACGAGCAGTACTTC

D: NA
V: TRBV27
size: NA
J: TRBJ1-1
CDR3: CASSPPGVNTEAFF
DNA: TGTGCCAGCAGCCCCCCAGGGGTGAACACTGAAGCTTTCTTT

D: TRBD2
V: TRBV15
size: NA
J: TRBJ2-7
CDR3: CATSRGEGGQYF
DNA: TGTGCCACCAGCAGAGGGGAGGGCGGGCAGTACTTC

D: TRBD2
V: TRBV11-2
size: NA
J: TRBJ2-2
CDR3: CASSWTSGSSTGELFF
DNA: TGTGCCAGCAGCTGGACTAGCGGGAGTTCTACCGGGGAGCTGTTTTTT

D: NA
V: TRBV27
size: NA
J: TRBJ2-1
CDR3: CASGTSFNEQFF
DNA: TGTGCCAGCGGAACTAGTTTCAATGAGCAGTTCTTC

D: NA
V: TRBV7-9
size: few
J: TRBJ1-1
CDR3: CASSGDRFEAFF
DNA: TGTGCCAGCAGCGGAGACAGGTTTGAAGCTTTCTTT

D: TRBD2
V: TRBV2
size: NA
J: TRBJ2-2
CDR3: CASTDAAGGAAGELFF
DNA: TGTGCCAGCACCGATGCTGCGGGGGGGGCCGCCGGGGAGCTGTTTTTT

D: TRBD1
V: TRBV7-2
size: NA
J: TRBJ1-1
CDR3: CASSRDSLNTEAFF
DNA: TGTGCCAGCAGCCGGGACAGTTTGAACACTGAAGCTTTCTTT

D: TRBD1
V: TRBV4-1
size: NA
J: TRBJ2-7
CDR3: CASSLRDRPYEQYF
DNA: TGCGCCAGCAGCCTCCGGGACAGACCCTACGAGCAGTACTTC

D: NA
V: TRBV5-5
size: NA
J: TRBJ2-7
CDR3: CASSLGTRDEQYF
DNA: TGTGCCAGCAGCTTAGGGACAAGAGACGAGCAGTACTTC

D: NA
V: TRBV4-1
size: NA
J: TRBJ1-1
CDR3: CASSLLLPQGWWTEAFF
DNA: TGCGCCAGCAGCTTACTCTTACCCCAGGGGTGGTGGACTGAAGCTTTCTTT

D: NA
V: TRBV29-1
size: NA
J: TRBJ2-2
CDR3: CSVEDPAGLGTGELFF
DNA: TGCAGCGTTGAAGATCCGGCGGGTTTGGGGACCGGGGAGCTGTTTTTT